What follows describes a single TCR beta chain. The table lists this clone with a few counts. This clone's antigen is unknown. No base quality information exists; no much larger clone differs at one position. Libraries came from the immunoSEQ multiplex PCR assay. For the multiplex PCR, a mixture combining 60 forward primers for TCR Vbeta segments and 13 reverse primers for TCR Jbeta segments was used. A multiplex PCR assay on genomic DNA amplified the CDR3 region of rearranged TCR beta genes. The amplified TCR beta libraries were sequenced on the Illumina HiSeq System as 87-base-pair reads. The authors' analysis ran thus. In a later analysis, 80 million or so unique TCR beta chains were counted across the 500 to 850 repertoires, and roughly 10 million of these chains were shared by at least two donors. Raw reads were error-corrected and collapsed into unique sequences by a nearest-neighbor algorithm in which closely related sequences were merged to remove PCR and sequencing errors. CDR3 sequences were aligned to IMGT reference sequences to assign V, D and J gene segments. For a sequence to be retained, a match of at least six nucleotides was required to both a V gene segment and a J gene segment. A rearrangement was called productive if the CDR3 had no stop codons and remained in frame with V and J, and every other rearrangement was called non-productive. Following IMGT convention, CDR3 was defined as the stretch from the second conserved V-encoded cysteine to the conserved J-encoded phenylalanine. Sequences without an unambiguous match to a single V gene segment were excluded from the earlier analysis of almost 600 of the donors. An earlier analysis of under 750 of the donors called V segments functional above 56.7% productive rearrangements and segregating when the between-donor standard deviation exceeded 5%. A statistical classification framework was built to diagnose cytomegalovirus status from the catalog of TCR beta chain sequences. V and J gene assignment, in a later analysis, came from comparing TCR nucleotide sequences with IMGT/GENE-DB human TR gene sequences. The TCRdist pipeline was used in a later analysis to assign CDR3 sequences and most-parsimonious VDJ recombination scenarios. In a later analysis, every TCR beta chain was defined by the combination of its CDR3 amino acid sequence and its V-gene family, and reads without a unique V-gene family were dropped. In a later analysis, 500 to 700 highly shared, low-generation-probability nucleotide sequences were removed to address suspected cross-contamination and a sequencing artifact. In a later analysis, a clonal expansion index for each public chain was calculated from normalized within-repertoire ranks of inferred template counts. Generation probabilities in a later analysis came from a VDJ recombination model fitted to out-of-frame rearrangements, and those results were checked against IGoR. In a later analysis, hypergeometric tests were used to score TCR-TCR, TCR-HLA and TCR-CMV co-occurrence, with a repertoire-size bias correction applied to TCR pairs. A later analysis estimated false discovery rates by permuting HLA or CMV assignments 20 times. In a later analysis, co-occurring TCRs were grouped using DBSCAN, and TCRdist sequence similarity was added for clustering within HLA-allele-positive subsets. Repertoires with fewer than 30,000 or more than 120,000 public chains, plus five repertoires with anomalous nucleotide sharing, were excluded from co-occurrence clustering. Imported from immuneACCESS, the table was reduced by TCRdb to in-frame sequences with V and J called. These copies leave out some clones; in studies compared against another copy, an unresolved V gene accounts for under half, and the cause of the remainder is not known. The D gene and trimming were derived from the DNA, and the V and J assignments and clone size from that table. The sample includes more than 110,000 clones, with around a tenth observed a single time. The ten largest clones add up to 1.5% to 2% of the sample.

The sample belongs to a study of cytomegalovirus exposure and HLA in healthy donors (TCRdb year 2017). Context from the whole study: An earlier analysis of 587 of the donors reported 250 to 350 Gb of sequence data and 117 million unique TCR beta sequences obtained from approximately 180 million T cells. The aim of the study was to test whether cataloging public T cell receptors could identify signatures of past pathogen exposure. HLA typing included class I and class II loci at four-digit resolution. The number of typed donors differed by locus: about 620-630 for A, B, C, DRB1 and DQB1; some 540 for DQA1; around 580 for DPA1; and 400 to 480 for DPB1. Every discovery cohort repertoire had been produced on one sequencing platform. Among roughly 400 genotyped donors of the cohort, an average of around 250,000 unique TCR beta nucleotide sequences was sequenced per donor, of which about 18% were non-productive. Along with the approximately 700-subject first cohort, a separate validation cohort of 120 different subjects was used. The T cell repertoires of several hundred subjects were profiled by immunosequencing and related to cytomegalovirus serostatus. In the later analysis, no new phenotypic data were used to find candidate immune exposures; instead, reliance was placed on TCR beta sequences and their occurrence across donors. Donor age, sex, ethnicity and CMV serostatus were collected together with the repertoire data. Roughly 5 DR-DQ haplotypes were handled as single units for association and clustering, since linkage in the cohort was strong. About 310 gigabases of sequencing data and 78 million or so unique TCR sequences were included in an early release covering 550 to 650 HLA-typed donors. The genetic ancestry cluster associated with self-reported Caucasian donors included 70% to 85% of the 350 to 500 genotyped donors. High-throughput TCR immunosequencing, statistical association of individual TCRs with disease status, and machine learning were combined to predict cytomegalovirus infection status. A later genetic analysis used genome-wide SNP genotypes for about three fifths of the 666 donors, treating that subset as a discovery cohort. A later analysis re-analyzed previously published TCR beta repertoires from approximately 700 donors and added high-resolution HLA genotyping to study TCR occurrence patterns. An earlier analysis of around 640 of the donors used high-throughput TCR beta sequencing to judge whether each TCR beta V gene segment behaved as functional or pseudogenic.

The cohort consisted of some 730 healthy bone marrow donors. All cohort members were sampled while nominally healthy, although unrecorded immune exposures were likely present. The donor was CMV seronegative and was included in the group of several hundred seronegative cohort members. A peripheral blood sample was collected from each donor, and TCR beta sequencing was performed on peripheral blood mononuclear cells. The Qiagen DNeasy Blood Extraction Kit was used to extract genomic DNA from the blood cell samples. Overall study outcomes, separate from this receptor: Roughly uniform sequencing depth across donors was assumed in presence/absence analyses, although this assumption may not hold. Linkage disequilibrium might explain the correlated functional status among segregating V segments, but an unknown experimental factor could not be ruled out. V-gene and J-gene trimming of TCR beta chains was associated with a missense DCLRE1C variant in a later genetic analysis, and the association was replicated in an independent cohort. In vitro tests confirmed that a few of the cytomegalovirus-associated TCR beta chains recognize cytomegalovirus antigens. Broadly in line with IMGT annotations, most TCR beta V segments showed up in productive rearrangements about 90% or about 30% of the time in an earlier analysis of approximately 600 of the donors. A later analysis found that HLA-associated TCR beta chains were more clonally expanded and had lower generation probabilities than equally common non-associated chains. A later genetic analysis reported fewer N-insertions in productive TCRs among donors in an Asian-associated ancestry cluster than the roughly 690-donor mean. Most CMV-associated TCR beta chains appeared to be HLA-restricted in a later analysis, and the HLA associations seemed to be driven largely by CMV exposure. A further reported finding was that TCR beta sequences accurately predicted the HLA-A and HLA-B alleles for most subjects in the first cohort. In a later analysis, several top co-occurrence clusters were reported to appear linked to parvovirus B19, influenza, CMV and Epstein-Barr virus. Approximately 16 rarely observed V segments, including chromosome 9 orphons, were excluded from the earlier analysis of about 500 of the donors because counts were too low. When HLA alleles, especially DR and DQ, strongly co-occurred, attributing TCR associations to individual alleles was difficult. This cohort had only TCR beta chains sequenced, and the lack of alpha or paired-chain data limited which features could be detected. The 87-base-pair reads could not distinguish some IMGT-functional V segments, including TRBV6-2 and TRBV6-3, so those segments were excluded. Because some donors lacked HLA typing at each locus, the association tests relied only on the typed subset. It was suggested by the authors that the approach could potentially be generalized to other disease states and immunological phenotypes. A later analysis found that TCR association rates varied across HLA loci, with DRB1 alleles showing the most associated TCRs and HLA-C alleles the fewest. For the cohort, immune exposure information was limited to CMV serostatus. The study listed 150 to 200 TCR beta chains as associated with cytomegalovirus. Cytomegalovirus status was reported to be diagnosed by the classifier with high specificity and sensitivity in both the original and validation cohorts. Most TCR sequences were seen in very few donors, while some public TCRs were found in many individuals. In a later analysis, some 18,000 TCR beta sequences were associated with specific HLA alleles at a false discovery rate of 0.05. The sequencing pipeline was judged likely to have produced a cluster of highly shared sequence variants as a technical artifact.

Reading from cysteine to phenylalanine, the CDR3 counts 18 amino acids. Only CDR3 DNA is held: 54 bases, read in frame from base 1. The germline V gene (reference sequence) sets CDR1 to LNHDA and CDR2 to SQIVND. V has 11 bases trimmed and J has 0 bases trimmed; junction bases matching no gene number 12. The chain joins TRBV19 to TRBJ2-6; TRBD2 agrees with 11 junctional bases. The receptor was derived from a man aged 50 to 59 in good health and CMV-seronegative. The specimen was PBMCs. The CDR3: CAPRVGTSGNSGANVLTF. Read as DNA, the sequence is TGTGCCCCCCGGGTGGGGACTAGCGGTAACTCTGGGGCCAACGTCCTGACTTTC.